This TCR beta chain derives from a study of human T cells and chemical hapten exposure. Study details: Minor volume differences among pooled libraries chiefly drove per-sample TCR yield variation.

The CDR3 has 14 amino acids. Germline V gives CDR1 DFQATT, CDR2 SNEGSKA (reference sequence). Trimming left V 3 bases short and J 4 bases short, with 15 bases between. Indicated time point: patch test 2, 6 weeks after DPC sensitization. Described treatment: therapeutic diphenylcyclopropenone sensitization with weekly scalp DPC. In every case, blood was obtained before the patch test was applied. MiXCR, applied by TCRdb to the RACE reads, yields one record per CDR3 protein. The table records some 100,000 distinct CDR3 sequences, about 9.3% of them present only once. Note on this clonotype: Its antigen is not identified.

Findings and limits, study-wide: Compared with pre-sensitization or healthy control sets, expanded TCRs clustered more. Sensitizing to DPC left TCRs with a frequency above 1 in 1000 unaltered.

The source material was whole blood, sampled in connection with sensitization to the hapten diphenylcyclopropenone (DPC). The chain carries TRBV20-1 and TRBJ1-1, with D possibly matching TRBD1 (5 bases). This TCR derives from a woman aged 40 to 50 with alopecia areata. Some clones in this sample may be carry-over from other donors' samples. CDR3 in amino acids: CSASPGQGGTEAFF. CDR3 sequence (DNA): TGCAGTGCTAGCCCCGGGCAGGGCGGCACTGAAGCTTTCTTT.